Listed below are T cell receptor beta chains from one sample, sequenced in a study of cytomegalovirus exposure and HLA in healthy donors. The protocol was immunoSEQ multiplex PCR, while the TCRdb copy is restricted to in-frame clones and leaves out a portion. The sample lists about 160,000 clones, approximately 80% occurring once. The specimen sequenced was PBMCs. All receptors come from a middle-aged man in good health and CMV-seropositive. The CDR3 runs from the conserved cysteine through the conserved F or W. D genes are given only for firm matches. Expanded clones are given a class, and other clones once, few, many or no size at all.

clone_size	d_call	v_call	j_call	cdr3_aa	cdr3_nt
.	TRBD2	TRBV27	TRBJ2-7	CASTGTSGRGEQYF	TGTGCCAGCACCGGGACTAGCGGGAGGGGCGAGCAGTACTTC
.	TRBD1	TRBV19	TRBJ2-7	CASSISLFRTGAYEQYF	TGTGCCAGTAGTATCTCTCTATTCCGGACAGGGGCTTACGAGCAGTACTTC
.	.	TRBV9	TRBJ2-7	CASSVGPQVYEQYF	TGTGCCAGCAGCGTAGGACCACAGGTCTACGAGCAGTACTTC
.	.	TRBV28	TRBJ2-5	CASSLAGIQETQYF	TGTGCCAGCAGTTTGGCGGGGATCCAAGAGACCCAGTACTTC
.	.	TRBV2	TRBJ2-5	CASRIEPRGLQYF	TGTGCCAGCAGGATAGAACCCAGAGGTCTGCAGTACTTC
.	.	TRBV19	TRBJ1-2	CASSTDLTGGDGYTF	TGTGCCAGTAGTACAGATCTGACGGGAGGCGATGGCTACACCTTC
.	TRBD2	TRBV7-2	TRBJ2-7	CASSLRTSGYEQYF	TGTGCCAGCAGCCTCCGGACTAGCGGGTACGAGCAGTACTTC
.	.	TRBV9	TRBJ1-2	CASSAGGSNGYTF	TGTGCCAGCAGCGCCGGAGGGTCCAATGGCTACACCTTC
few	TRBD1	TRBV19	TRBJ1-2	CASSDQGDYGYTF	TGTGCCAGTAGTGACCAGGGGGACTATGGCTACACCTTC
.	.	TRBV27	TRBJ2-1	CASSFYGRSNEQFF	TGTGCCAGCAGTTTTTACGGGAGATCCAATGAGCAGTTCTTC
.	.	TRBV7-9	TRBJ1-2	CASSPNPPGYYGYTF	TGTGCCAGCAGCCCTAATCCCCCCGGTTACTATGGCTACACCTTC
.	TRBD2	TRBV7-8	TRBJ2-1	CASSLGLAGVHEQFF	TGTGCCAGCAGCTTAGGGCTAGCGGGAGTCCATGAGCAGTTCTTC
.	TRBD2	TRBV7-9	TRBJ2-3	CASSPSGGSTDTQYF	TGTGCCAGCAGCCCTAGCGGGGGGAGCACAGATACGCAGTATTTT
.	TRBD1	TRBV7-2	TRBJ1-1	CASSSRQGAEAFF	TGTGCCAGCAGCTCTAGACAGGGCGCTGAAGCTTTCTTT
.	.	TRBV7-9	TRBJ2-1	CASSLGLRRYEQFF	TGTGCCAGCAGCTTAGGACTCCGTCGGTATGAGCAGTTCTTC
.	.	TRBV19	TRBJ2-3	CASSIEAGDTQYF	TGTGCCAGTAGTATAGAGGCGGGAGATACGCAGTATTTT
.	.	TRBV5-5	TRBJ2-3	CASSPSPFYSDTQYF	TGTGCCAGCAGCCCCTCACCCTTTTACTCTGATACGCAGTATTTT
.	.	TRBV7-6	TRBJ2-2	CASSLVTRGNTGELFF	TGTGCCAGCAGCTTAGTGACCAGGGGAAACACCGGGGAGCTGTTTTTT
few	.	TRBV5-4	TRBJ2-2	CASSSISGRGTGELFF	TGTGCCAGCAGCTCTATTTCGGGGCGGGGAACCGGGGAGCTGTTTTTT
.	.	TRBV2	TRBJ1-1	CASSVKAGTTEAFF	TGTGCCAGCAGCGTTAAAGCCGGGACTACTGAAGCTTTCTTT
.	.	TRBV7-8	TRBJ2-1	CASSLPRLANNEQFF	TGTGCCAGCAGCTTACCGCGGCTAGCGAACAATGAGCAGTTCTTC
.	.	TRBV6-6	TRBJ2-7	CASTGSSYEQYF	TGTGCCAGCACTGGGAGTAGCTACGAGCAGTACTTC
.	.	TRBV21-1	TRBJ1-5	CASSKGKTYYSNQPQHF	TGTGCCAGCAGCAAAGGAAAGACCTACTATAGCAATCAGCCCCAGCATTTT
.	TRBD2	TRBV5-1	TRBJ2-7	CASSSGLAGEQYF	TGCGCCAGCAGCTCAGGACTAGCGGGAGAGCAGTACTTC
.	.	TRBV19	TRBJ2-7	CASSGFGSSYEQYF	TGTGCCAGTAGTGGGTTCGGGAGCTCCTACGAGCAGTACTTC
.	TRBD2	TRBV28	TRBJ2-1	CASSFGLAGGNEQFF	TGTGCCAGCAGTTTTGGGCTAGCGGGAGGCAATGAGCAGTTCTTC
.	TRBD2	TRBV12-5	TRBJ2-7	CASGLASSGRVYEQYF	TGTGCTAGTGGTTTGGCCTCGAGCGGGAGGGTCTACGAGCAGTACTTC
few	.	TRBV4-1	TRBJ2-7	CASSQAGQGLYEQYF	TGCGCCAGCAGCCAAGCCGGACAGGGACTATACGAGCAGTACTTC
.	.	TRBV5-1	TRBJ1-5	CASSLGGGQPQHF	TGCGCCAGCAGCTTGGGGGGGGGTCAGCCCCAGCATTTT
.	.	TRBV28	TRBJ1-1	CASSLPGQDTEAFF	TGTGCCAGCAGTCTCCCGGGACAAGACACTGAAGCTTTCTTT
once	.	TRBV5-1	TRBJ2-7	CASSLLASYEQYF	TGCGCCAGCAGCCTGCTCGCCTCCTACGAGCAGTACTTC
.	.	TRBV27	TRBJ2-2	CASSLVGAGELFF	TGTGCCAGCAGTTTAGTCGGGGCCGGGGAGCTGTTTTTT
.	.	TRBV5-6	TRBJ2-5	CASSLIGGGETQYF	TGTGCCAGCAGCTTGATAGGGGGGGGAGAGACCCAGTACTTC
.	.	TRBV5-4	TRBJ2-1	CASSPGTYINEQFF	TGTGCCAGCAGCCCCGGGACTTACATCAATGAGCAGTTCTTC
.	.	TRBV6-5	TRBJ2-7	CASSRPGSNEQYF	TGTGCCAGCAGTCGGCCGGGTAGCAACGAGCAGTACTTC
few	.	TRBV7-2	TRBJ2-3	CASSLLSDTQYF	TGTGCCAGCAGCTTATTATCCGATACGCAGTATTTT
.	.	TRBV28	TRBJ1-5	CASRVPNQPQHF	TGTGCCAGCCGAGTCCCCAATCAGCCCCAGCATTTT
.	.	TRBV14	TRBJ2-5	CASSQPGETQYF	TGTGCCAGCAGCCAACCGGGGGAGACCCAGTACTTC
.	.	TRBV11-1	TRBJ1-5	CASGQGPNQPQHF	TGTGCCAGCGGTCAGGGGCCTAATCAGCCCCAGCATTTT
.	.	TRBV10-1	TRBJ2-7	CASSETVDYEQYF	TGCGCCAGCAGTGAAACGGTTGACTACGAGCAGTACTTC